These 16 T cell receptor beta chains originate from one sample sequenced in a study of human T cells and chemical hapten exposure. TCRdb passed the RACE reads through MiXCR, listing each CDR3 protein once. The data hold approximately 34,000 distinct CDR3 sequences, with over 5.5% observed a single time. Sample time point: patch test 1, 2 weeks after DPC sensitization. Treatment meaning: therapeutic diphenylcyclopropenone sensitization with weekly scalp DPC. Total RNA was extracted from unfractionated whole blood. Sample: whole blood, taken in connection with sensitization to the hapten diphenylcyclopropenone (DPC). Receptor source: a woman under 40 with alopecia areata. Some clones in this sample may be carry-over from other donors' samples.

This clonotype was counted many times. The rearrangement links TRBV2 to TRBJ2-5, with TRBD2 as a possible D gene (5 bases). V dropped 11 bases and J dropped 5 bases, with 15 bases sitting between them. The germline gives CDR1 SNHLY, CDR2 FYNNEI. The CDR3 is 12 amino acids. The CDR3 protein is CAHSRVLETQYF. As DNA, the CDR3 is TGTGCCCATTCGAGGGTTCTCGAGACCCAGTACTTC.

In its sample, this clonotype was seen a few times. The gene calls are TRBV20-1 and TRBJ2-1, with a possible D match to TRBD2 (5 bases). The CDR3 runs 13 residues. V gave up 6 bases and J gave up 0 bases, with 9 bases separating them. Germline CDR1 and CDR2: DFQATT and SNEGSKA (reference sequence). CDR3 nucleotides: TGCAGTGCCTCCACTAGCTCCTACAATGAGCAGTTCTTC. Translating gives CSASTSSYNEQFF.

This clonotype was detected many times. The rearrangement joins TRBV30 to TRBJ2-7; D gene unclear. The CDR3 is 13 amino acids. Germline V CDR1 and CDR2: GTSNPN, SVGIG (reference sequence). V dropped 0 bases and J dropped 6 bases, with 12 bases sitting between them. The CDR3: CAWSVTGPAEQYF. The DNA for the CDR3 is TGTGCCTGGAGTGTAACCGGCCCCGCCGAGCAGTACTTC. Using reference TRBV30 and TRBJ2-7 for the parts outside the CDR3, the full variable domain is SQTIHQWPATLVQPVGSPLSLECTVEGTSNPNLYWYRQAAGRGLQLLFYSVGIGQISSEVPQNLSASRPQDRQFILSSKKLLLSDSGFYLCAWSVTGPAEQYFGPGTRLTVT.

This clonotype was seen ten or more times. V gene TRBV6-1 combines with J gene TRBJ2-3; 9 nucleotides agree with TRBD1. Germline assignment: CDR1 MNHNS and CDR2 SASEGT. Unmatched junction bases numbered 3, after V lost 5 bases and J lost 3 bases. This CDR3 has 14 residues. The CDR3 bases are TGTGCCAGCAGTCCGGGACAGGGTACAGATACGCAGTATTTT. Translation gives CASSPGQGTDTQYF.

V usage is TRBV28 and J usage is TRBJ1-1; D uncertain. V gave up 6 bases and J gave up 5 bases, with 10 bases separating them. CDR1 is MDHEN and CDR2 is SYDVKM in the germline V gene. The CDR3 runs to 12 residues. Here the CDR3 DNA reads TGTGCCAGCAGCCCCCGTTGGACTGAAGCTTTCTTT. Its protein is CASSPRWTEAFF.

In this sample, this clonotype turned up a few times. The gene calls are TRBV20-1 and TRBJ2-2, with D unclear. The CDR3 contains 18 residues. CDR1 is DFQATT and CDR2 is SNEGSKA in the germline V gene (reference sequence). V shed 0 bases and J shed 0 bases, with 17 bases lying between them. The CDR3 DNA reads TGCAGTGCTAGAGATGATTTCCCAGAGCCTTCGAACACCGGGGAGCTGTTTTTT. Translation: CSARDDFPEPSNTGELFF.

This clonotype showed up many times. The DNA of the CDR3 is TGTGCCAGCTCAACACGGAGCAATCAGCCCCAGCATTTT. Translating it yields CASSTRSNQPQHF. The V gene is TRBV2, the J gene TRBJ1-5; D uncertain. Germline lookup yields CDR1 SNHLY and CDR2 FYNNEI. The CDR3 contains 13 residues. The germline V and J ends were trimmed by 8 bases and 1 base, with 9 bases remaining between them. The variable domain in full, completed from reference TRBV2 and TRBJ1-5, reads EPEVTQTPSHQVTQMGQEVILRCVPISNHLYFYWYRQILGQKVEFLVSFYNNEISEKSEIFDDQFSVERPDGSNFTLKIRSTKLEDSAMYFCASSTRSNQPQHFGDGTRLSIL.

This clonotype was picked up a small number of times. V and J are TRBV6-2 or TRBV6-3 and TRBJ2-1; the D gene is possibly TRBD2 (5 bases). This CDR3 has 14 amino acids. Germline V gives CDR1 MNHEY, CDR2 SVGEGT. Trimming removed 7 bases at V and 3 bases at J, with 13 bases between. CDR3 in DNA: TGTGCCAGCAAAGACAATCGGGACTACAATGAGCAGTTCTTC. As protein: CASKDNRDYNEQFF.

This clonotype was counted ten times or more. The chain is built from TRBV7-9 and TRBJ2-3; 8 nucleotides match TRBD2. Losses at the gene ends were 2 bases for V and 6 bases for J; bases not matched to a gene: 10. Germline V gene lookup returns CDR1 SEHNR and CDR2 FQNEAQ (reference sequence). The CDR3 totals 16 residues. CDR3 loop: CASSLTKAGVFDTQYF. The CDR3 DNA is TGTGCCAGCAGCTTAACGAAAGCGGGGGTATTCGATACGCAGTATTTT.

The J gene is TRBJ1-1, the V gene TRBV2; 9 positions match TRBD1. The CDR3 runs 16 residues. CDR1 SNHLY and CDR2 FYNNEI come from the germline V gene. Losses at the gene ends were 6 bases for V and 5 bases for J; bases not matched to a gene: 13. The CDR3 DNA reads TGTGCCAGCAGCAGCCGGGACAGGGCATCTGGTACTGAAGCTTTCTTT. Protein: CASSSRDRASGTEAFF.

This clonotype was found many times. J is TRBJ1-5 and V is TRBV29-1; 9 bases map to TRBD1. The V segment lost 4 bases and the J segment 5 bases; nucleotides outside the gene matches: 3. The CDR3 extends over 13 amino acids. From germline, CDR1 is SQVTM and CDR2 ANQGSEA. The CDR3 DNA sequence: TGCAGCGTTGGTAGGGACAGGGATCAGCCCCAGCATTTT. Its protein is CSVGRDRDQPQHF.

In its sample, this clonotype was seen a few times. The rearrangement uses TRBV6-5 and TRBJ1-6; TRBD1 aligns across 7 bases. Germline loops: CDR1 MNHEY, CDR2 SVGAGI. V lost 6 bases, J lost 5 bases, and 4 bases stayed unmatched. The CDR3 spans 14 residues. The CDR3 DNA sequence: TGTGCCAGCAGCCGGGGACAGAATAATTCACCCCTCCACTTT. Translating gives CASSRGQNNSPLHF.

This clonotype was picked up a small number of times. The V call is TRBV6-5, the J call TRBJ1-6, with 9 bases lining up with TRBD1. CDR1 and CDR2 from the germline V gene are MNHEY and SVGAGI. V lost 6 bases to trimming and J lost 8 bases; unmatched junction nucleotides: 8. The CDR3 is 15 residues long. The CDR3 nucleotides are TGTGCCAGCAGACCGCCGGACAGGGGATATTCACCCCTCCACTTT. It specifies CASRPPDRGYSPLHF.

This chain uses TRBV13 with TRBJ2-5; 7 bases map to TRBD1. The CDR3 extends over 15 amino acids. The ends lost 5 bases at V and 5 bases at J; junction bases unmatched: 11. CDR1 and CDR2 from the germline V gene are PRHDT and FYEKMQ (reference sequence). The CDR3 DNA sequence: TGTGCCAGCAGCGAGTCGACAGGGCTGAGGGAGACCCAGTACTTC. Residues: CASSESTGLRETQYF.

V usage is TRBV28 and J usage is TRBJ2-7; 9 bases line up with TRBD2. The CDR3 is made up of 13 amino acids. Germline values: CDR1 MDHEN, CDR2 SYDVKM. Germline trimming cut 1 base from V and 10 bases from J; bases unmatched to any gene: 5. The CDR3 region is CASSLSAGGVQYF. As DNA, the CDR3 is TGTGCCAGCAGTTTATCAGCGGGGGGTGTTCAGTACTTC.

This clonotype has ten or more counts. V is TRBV7-8 and J is TRBJ2-5; 12 nucleotides line up with TRBD1. V lost 3 bases to trimming and J lost 5 bases; unmatched junction nucleotides: 7. Germline CDR1 and CDR2: SGHVS and FQNEAQ. The CDR3 sequence is 16 residues long. CDR3 loop: CASSLAGTGGSETQYF. CDR3 DNA: TGTGCCAGCAGCTTGGCCGGGACAGGGGGCTCGGAGACCCAGTACTTC.